This T cell receptor beta chain was identified during a study of blood T cell repertoires in COVID-19. Study context: T cells, B-cell-depleted T cells, or PBMCs provided the cDNA or gDNA that served as material.

Trimming cost V 3 bases and J 2 bases; bases outside gene matches: 10. The CDR3 totals 16 residues. Per germline, CDR1 SGHNT and CDR2 YYREEE (reference sequence). Profiled with immunoSEQ multiplex PCR; TCRdb holds only in-frame clones, not every one. The sample contains around 180,000 clones, 70% to 90% of which appear only once. The sequence was obtained from a man in his forties with active or convalescent COVID-19. The sequenced material came from peripheral blood. The chain links TRBV5-4 to TRBJ1-2; 7 bases are a match to TRBD1. Written as DNA, the CDR3 is TGTGCCAGCAGCTCTACGACAGGGCAATCGAACTATGGCTACACCTTC. Translated: CASSSTTGQSNYGYTF. Full variable domain (rest looked up from reference TRBV5-4 and TRBJ1-2): ETGVTQSPTHLIKTRGQQVTLRCSSQSGHNTVSWYQQALGQGPQFIFQYYREEENGRGNFPPRFSGLQFPNYSSELNVNALELDDSALYLCASSSTTGQSNYGYTFGSGTRLTVV.